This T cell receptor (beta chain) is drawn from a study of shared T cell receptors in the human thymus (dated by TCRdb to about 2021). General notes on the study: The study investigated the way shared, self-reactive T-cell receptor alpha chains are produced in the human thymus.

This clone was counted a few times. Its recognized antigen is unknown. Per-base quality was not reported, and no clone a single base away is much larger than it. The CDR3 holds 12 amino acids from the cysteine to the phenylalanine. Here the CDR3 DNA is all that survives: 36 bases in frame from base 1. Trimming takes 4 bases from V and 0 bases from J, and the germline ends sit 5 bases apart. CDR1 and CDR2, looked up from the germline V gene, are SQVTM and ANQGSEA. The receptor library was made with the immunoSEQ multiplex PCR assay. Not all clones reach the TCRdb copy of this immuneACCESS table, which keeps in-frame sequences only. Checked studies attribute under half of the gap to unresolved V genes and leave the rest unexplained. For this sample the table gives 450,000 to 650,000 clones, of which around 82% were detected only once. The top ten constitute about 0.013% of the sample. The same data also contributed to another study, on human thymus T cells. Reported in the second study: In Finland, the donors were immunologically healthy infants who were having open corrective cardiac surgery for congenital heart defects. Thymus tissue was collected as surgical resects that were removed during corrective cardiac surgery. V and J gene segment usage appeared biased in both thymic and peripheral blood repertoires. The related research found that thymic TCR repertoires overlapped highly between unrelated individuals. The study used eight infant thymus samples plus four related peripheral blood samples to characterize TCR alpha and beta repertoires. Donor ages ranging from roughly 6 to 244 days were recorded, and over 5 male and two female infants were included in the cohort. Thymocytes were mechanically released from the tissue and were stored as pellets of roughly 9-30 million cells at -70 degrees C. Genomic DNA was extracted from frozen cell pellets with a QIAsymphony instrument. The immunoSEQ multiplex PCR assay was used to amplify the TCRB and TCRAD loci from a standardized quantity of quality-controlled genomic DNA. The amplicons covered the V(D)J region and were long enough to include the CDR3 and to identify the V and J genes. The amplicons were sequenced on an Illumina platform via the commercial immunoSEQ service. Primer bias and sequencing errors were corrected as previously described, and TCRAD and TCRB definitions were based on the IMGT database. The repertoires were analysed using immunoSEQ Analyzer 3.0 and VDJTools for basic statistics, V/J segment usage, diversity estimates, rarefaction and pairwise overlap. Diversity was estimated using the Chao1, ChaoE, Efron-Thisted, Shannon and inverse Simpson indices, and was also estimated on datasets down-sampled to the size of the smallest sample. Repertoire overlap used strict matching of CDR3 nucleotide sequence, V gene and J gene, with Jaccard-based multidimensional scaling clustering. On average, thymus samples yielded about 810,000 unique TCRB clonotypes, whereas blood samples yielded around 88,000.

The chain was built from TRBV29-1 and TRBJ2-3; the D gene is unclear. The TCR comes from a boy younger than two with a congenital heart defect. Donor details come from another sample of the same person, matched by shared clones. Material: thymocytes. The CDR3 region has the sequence CSVATSTDTQYF. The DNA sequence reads TGCAGCGTTGCGACAAGCACAGATACGCAGTATTTT.